These 15 T cell receptor beta chains share one sample of origin, sequenced in a study of blood T cell repertoires in COVID-19. Produced via immunoSEQ multiplex PCR; TCRdb's table is partial and in-frame only. This sample yields tens of thousands of clones, of which 74% are seen a single time; approximately 28% belongs to the top ten. Specimen: peripheral blood. These receptors were collected from a woman of 80 years or more with acute or convalescent COVID-19.

The rearrangement joins TRBV6-2 or TRBV6-3 to TRBJ1-4; D may be TRBD1 (5 bases). This CDR3 contains 15 residues. Germline V gene lookup returns CDR1 MNHEY and CDR2 SVGEGT. V gave up 0 bases and J gave up 6 bases, with 11 bases separating them. As DNA, the CDR3 is TGTGCCAGCAGTTACTCGGGGCCGTCTTATGAAAAACTGTTTTTT. It encodes CASSYSGPSYEKLFF.

This clone appeared a few times. V gene TRBV4-1 combines with J gene TRBJ1-4, with TRBD1 matching 7 bases. J was trimmed by 3 bases and V by 1 base; bases with no gene match: 5. CDR3 length: 16 amino acids. Looked up from germline, CDR1 is MGHRA and CDR2 is YSYEKL. The CDR3 DNA reads TGCGCCAGCAGCCAAGCAGGAGGGGGCTCTAATGAAAAACTGTTTTTT. Protein: CASSQAGGGSNEKLFF.

The V and J genes are TRBV30 and TRBJ1-6, with D possibly being TRBD1 (5 bases). This CDR3 spans 15 amino acids. Germline CDR1 GTSNPN, CDR2 SVGIG (reference sequence). V lost 2 bases to trimming and J lost 6 bases, with 14 bases between them. The CDR3 region is CAWSMVGGFNSPLHF. DNA for the CDR3: TGTGCCTGGAGTATGGTGGGGGGTTTTAATTCACCCCTCCACTTT.

The chain combines TRBV4-2 with TRBJ2-1; the D gene is possibly TRBD2 (6 bases). This CDR3 is built from 15 residues. The V end was cut by 5 bases, the J end by 3 bases, with 14 bases between. Per the germline V gene, CDR1 is LGHNA and CDR2 is YNFKEQ. The CDR3: CASSGSGEGYNEQFF. CDR3 in DNA: TGTGCCAGCAGCGGTTCGGGAGAGGGCTACAATGAGCAGTTCTTC.

The chain uses TRBV4-2 and TRBJ2-2; 8 bases are shared with TRBD2. Per the germline V gene, CDR1 is LGHNA and CDR2 is YNFKEQ. V lost 1 base, J lost 5 bases, and 6 bases stayed unmatched. This CDR3 spans 16 amino acids. Here the CDR3 reads CASSQVPGLDTGELFF. CDR3 sequence (DNA): TGTGCCAGCAGCCAAGTCCCGGGACTAGATACCGGGGAGCTGTTTTTT.

In this sample, this clone turned up once. This sequence joins TRBV6-5 and TRBJ2-5; 10 bases agree with TRBD2. J was trimmed by 5 bases and V by 10 bases; bases with no gene match: 7. Per germline, CDR1 MNHEY and CDR2 SVGAGI. This CDR3 spans 13 amino acids. CDR3 nucleotides: TGTGCCACTTTAGCGGGGGGAAGTGAGACCCAGTACTTC. This encodes CATLAGGSETQYF.

The rearrangement joins TRBV20-1 to TRBJ2-4; TRBD2 might be the D (6 bases). Trimming took 3 bases from V and 1 from J, leaving 13 bases between them. Germline V lookup: CDR1 DFQATT, CDR2 SNEGSKA (reference sequence). The CDR3 contains 15 residues. The CDR3, as DNA: TGCAGTGCTAGTGTGGCGGGATGGGCCAAAAACATTCAGTACTTC. Translation gives CSASVAGWAKNIQYF.

V gene TRBV29-1 combines with J gene TRBJ2-2, with TRBD2 identical over 7 bases. Germline trimming cut 6 bases from V and 0 bases from J; bases unmatched to any gene: 7. The CDR3 runs 15 residues. CDR1 and CDR2 (germline): SQVTM, ANQGSEA. The DNA of the CDR3 is TGCAGCGTCATGAGGGCGGGGGCGAACACCGGGGAGCTGTTTTTT. Amino acids: CSVMRAGANTGELFF.

The V gene is TRBV28, the J gene TRBJ2-7; D is possibly TRBD2 (7 bases). The CDR3 runs 15 residues. Per germline, CDR1 MDHEN and CDR2 SYDVKM. The V gene lost 6 bases and the J gene lost 0 bases, with 15 bases spanning the gap. CDR3 sequence reads: CASSLRGAVSYEQYF. The CDR3 coding sequence is TGTGCCAGCAGCCTTCGGGGGGCGGTCTCCTACGAGCAGTACTTC.

Only a few counts were recorded for this clone. The V call is TRBV19, the J call TRBJ1-2, with D maybe TRBD1 (5 bases). Trimming left V 6 bases short and J 7 bases short, with 12 bases between. CDR1 and CDR2 from the germline V gene are LNHDA and SQIVND (reference sequence). The CDR3 extends over 12 amino acids. CDR3 in DNA: TGTGCCAGTAGGGCGGGGGTTCGTGGCTACACCTTC. This sequence encodes CASRAGVRGYTF.

This clone was seen only a few times. This sequence joins TRBV18 and TRBJ2-2; 9 nucleotides align to TRBD2. J gave up 6 bases and V 2 bases, and 7 bases lay outside the gene matches. CDR3 length equals 16 residues. Per germline, CDR1 KGHSH and CDR2 LQKENI. CDR3 DNA sequence: TGTGCCAGCTCACCAACCTCACTAGCGGGCCCCGGGGAGCTGTTTTTT. Encoded protein: CASSPTSLAGPGELFF.

The chain is built from TRBV27 and TRBJ2-7; 9 bases line up with TRBD2. CDR1 is MNHEY and CDR2 is SMNVEV in the germline V gene (reference sequence). V trimming: 7 bases; J trimming: 3 bases; junction bases outside the gene matches: 7. The CDR3 runs to 14 residues. The CDR3 loop is CASMGSGSYYEQYF. CDR3 in DNA: TGTGCCAGCATGGGTAGCGGGAGTTACTACGAGCAGTACTTC.

The gene calls are TRBV11-2 and TRBJ1-2; 8 positions match TRBD1. The CDR3 extends over 14 amino acids. V dropped 1 base and J dropped 8; count of bases not matched to a gene: 6. Germline assignment: CDR1 SGHAT and CDR2 FQNNGV. The chain's CDR3 is CASSLVQGAFGYTF. The CDR3 nucleotides are TGTGCCAGCAGCTTAGTGCAGGGGGCCTTCGGCTACACCTTC.

The V call is TRBV4-3, the J call TRBJ1-2, with 10 positions matching TRBD1. Germline CDR1 and CDR2: LGHNA and YSLEER. J was trimmed by 4 bases and V by 6 bases; bases with no gene match: 8. The CDR3 extends over 15 amino acids. DNA of the CDR3: TGCGCCAGCAGTGTTAGGGACAGGGGCCTCTATGGCTACACCTTC. Amino acids: CASSVRDRGLYGYTF.

This rearrangement joins TRBV6-2 or TRBV6-3 to TRBJ2-2, with 7 nucleotides matching TRBD1. The CDR3 sequence is 15 residues long. Germline CDR1 is MNHEY and CDR2 is SVGEGT. The V and J ends lost 4 bases and 1 base, in that order; junction bases with no gene match: 3. DNA of the CDR3: TGTGCCAGCAGTTTATACAGGGGGAACACCGGGGAGCTGTTTTTT. Its protein is CASSLYRGNTGELFF.